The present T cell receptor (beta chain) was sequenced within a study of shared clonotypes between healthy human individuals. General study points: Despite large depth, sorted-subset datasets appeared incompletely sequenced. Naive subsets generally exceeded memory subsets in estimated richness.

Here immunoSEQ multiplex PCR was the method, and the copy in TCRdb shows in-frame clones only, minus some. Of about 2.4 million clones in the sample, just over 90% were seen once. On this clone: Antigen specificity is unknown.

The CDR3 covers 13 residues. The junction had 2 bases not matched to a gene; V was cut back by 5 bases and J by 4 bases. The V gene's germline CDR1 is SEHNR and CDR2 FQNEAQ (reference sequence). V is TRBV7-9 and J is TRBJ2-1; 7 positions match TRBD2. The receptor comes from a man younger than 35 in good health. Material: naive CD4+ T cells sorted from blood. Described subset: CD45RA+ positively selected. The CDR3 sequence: CASSGREYNEQFF. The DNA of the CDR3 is TGTGCCAGCAGCGGGAGGGAGTACAATGAGCAGTTCTTC.